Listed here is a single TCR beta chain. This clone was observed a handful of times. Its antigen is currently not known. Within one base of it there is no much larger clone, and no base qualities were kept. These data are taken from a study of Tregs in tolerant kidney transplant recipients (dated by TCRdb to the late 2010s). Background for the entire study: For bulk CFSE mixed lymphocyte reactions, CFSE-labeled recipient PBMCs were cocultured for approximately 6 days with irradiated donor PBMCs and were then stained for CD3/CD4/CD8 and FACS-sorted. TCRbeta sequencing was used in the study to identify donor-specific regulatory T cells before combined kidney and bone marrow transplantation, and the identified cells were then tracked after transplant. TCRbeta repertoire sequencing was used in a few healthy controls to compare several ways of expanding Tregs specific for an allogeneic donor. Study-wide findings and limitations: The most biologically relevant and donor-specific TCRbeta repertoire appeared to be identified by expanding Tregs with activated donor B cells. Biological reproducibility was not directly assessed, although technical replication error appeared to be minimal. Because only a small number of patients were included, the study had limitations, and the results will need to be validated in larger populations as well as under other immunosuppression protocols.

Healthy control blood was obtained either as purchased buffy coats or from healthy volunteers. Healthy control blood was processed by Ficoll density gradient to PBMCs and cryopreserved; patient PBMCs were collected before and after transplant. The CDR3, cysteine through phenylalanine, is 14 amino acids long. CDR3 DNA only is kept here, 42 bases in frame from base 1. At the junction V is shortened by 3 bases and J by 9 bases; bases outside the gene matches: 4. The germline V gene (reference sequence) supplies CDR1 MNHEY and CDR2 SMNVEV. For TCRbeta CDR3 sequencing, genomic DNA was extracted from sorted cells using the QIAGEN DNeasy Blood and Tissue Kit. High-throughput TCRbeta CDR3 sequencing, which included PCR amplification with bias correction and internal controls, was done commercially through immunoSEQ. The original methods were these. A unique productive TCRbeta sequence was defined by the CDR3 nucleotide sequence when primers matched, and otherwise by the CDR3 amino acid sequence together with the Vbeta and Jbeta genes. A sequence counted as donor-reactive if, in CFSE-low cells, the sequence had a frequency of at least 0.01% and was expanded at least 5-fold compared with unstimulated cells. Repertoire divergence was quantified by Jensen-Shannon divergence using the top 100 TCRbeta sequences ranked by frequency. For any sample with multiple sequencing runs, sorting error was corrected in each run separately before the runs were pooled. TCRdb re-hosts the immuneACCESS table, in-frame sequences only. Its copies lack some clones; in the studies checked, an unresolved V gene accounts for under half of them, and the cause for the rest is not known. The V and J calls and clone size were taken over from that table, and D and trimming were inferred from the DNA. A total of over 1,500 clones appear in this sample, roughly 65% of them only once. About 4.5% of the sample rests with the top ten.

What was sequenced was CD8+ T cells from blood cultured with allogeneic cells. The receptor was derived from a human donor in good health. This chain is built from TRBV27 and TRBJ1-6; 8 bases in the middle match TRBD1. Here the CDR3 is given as CASSFTGGLSPLHF. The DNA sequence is TGTGCCAGCAGTTTTACAGGGGGTCTTTCACCCCTCCACTTT.